The sequence of this T cell receptor (beta chain) was determined in a study of T-cell reconstitution after alpha-beta-depleted transplantation in children. The V gene lost 6 bases and the J gene lost 5 bases, with 17 bases spanning the gap. The germline gives CDR1 SNHLY, CDR2 FYNNEI. This CDR3 contains 14 residues. The library targeted TCRbeta and was prepared with unique molecular identifiers. TCRdb reprocessed the PCR reads with MiXCR, giving one entry per CDR3 protein. Among more than 150,000 distinct CDR3 sequences, approximately 7% were seen once, and the ten largest hold 3% to 3.5%. This clonotype was obtained from a human donor who donated a stem cell graft to a child with Wiskott-Aldrich syndrome. V usage is TRBV2 and J usage is TRBJ2-7; tentative D call: TRBD1 (6 bases). The sequenced sample was PBMCs from the stem cell graft donor, obtained from the stem cell graft. The CDR3 region has the DNA TGTGCCAGCAGGGAACAGGGACCAACCGACGAGCAGTACTTC. This codes for CASREQGPTDEQYF. The full variable domain, rest sourced from reference TRBV2 and TRBJ2-7, is EPEVTQTPSHQVTQMGQEVILRCVPISNHLYFYWYRQILGQKVEFLVSFYNNEISEKSEIFDDQFSVERPDGSNFTLKIRSTKLEDSAMYFCASREQGPTDEQYFGPGTRLTVT.